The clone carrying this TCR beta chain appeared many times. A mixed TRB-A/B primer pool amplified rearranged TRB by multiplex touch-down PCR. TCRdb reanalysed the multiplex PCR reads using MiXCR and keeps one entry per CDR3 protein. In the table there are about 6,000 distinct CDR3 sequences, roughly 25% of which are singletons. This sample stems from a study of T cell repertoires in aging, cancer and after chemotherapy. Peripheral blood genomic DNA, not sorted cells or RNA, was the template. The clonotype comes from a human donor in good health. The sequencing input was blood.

The CDR3 DNA reads TGTGCCACCAGTGAAGGGACAGAGGGGGATGAGGCTTTCTTT. Translation: CATSEGTEGDEAFF. The chain carries TRBV24-1 and TRBJ1-1; 7 bases align to TRBD1. The germline gives CDR1 KGHDR, CDR2 SFDVKD. This CDR3 contains 14 residues. Germline trimming cut 4 bases from V and 11 bases from J; bases unmatched to any gene: 12.